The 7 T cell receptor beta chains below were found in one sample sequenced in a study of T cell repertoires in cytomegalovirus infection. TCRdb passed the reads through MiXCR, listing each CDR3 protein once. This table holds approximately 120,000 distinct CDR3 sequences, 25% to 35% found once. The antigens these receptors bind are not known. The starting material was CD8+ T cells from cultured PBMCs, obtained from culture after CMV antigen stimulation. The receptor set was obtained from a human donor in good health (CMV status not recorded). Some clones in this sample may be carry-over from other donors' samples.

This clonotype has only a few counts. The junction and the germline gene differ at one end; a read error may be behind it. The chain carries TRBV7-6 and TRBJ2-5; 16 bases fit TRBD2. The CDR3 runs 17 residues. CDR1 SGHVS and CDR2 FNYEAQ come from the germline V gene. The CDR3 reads CASSITGLAGGQETQYF. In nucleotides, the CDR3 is TGTGCTAGCAGCATAACGGGACTAGCGGGGGGGCAAGAGACCCAGTACTTC.

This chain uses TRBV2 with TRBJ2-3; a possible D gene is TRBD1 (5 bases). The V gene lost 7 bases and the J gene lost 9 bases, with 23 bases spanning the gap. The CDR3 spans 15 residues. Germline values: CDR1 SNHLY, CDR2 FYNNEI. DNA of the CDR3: TGTGCCAGCATAATTGTGGCCCCCCAAGGGGCGACGCAGTATTTT. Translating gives CASIIVAPQGATQYF.

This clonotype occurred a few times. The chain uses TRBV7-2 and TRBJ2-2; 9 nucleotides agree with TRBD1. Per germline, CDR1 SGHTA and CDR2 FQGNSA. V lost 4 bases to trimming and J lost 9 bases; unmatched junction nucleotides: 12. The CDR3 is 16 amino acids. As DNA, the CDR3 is TGTGCCAGCAGCTCCTCCGTCGGACAGGGGAGATGGGAGCTGTTTTTT. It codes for CASSSSVGQGRWELFF.

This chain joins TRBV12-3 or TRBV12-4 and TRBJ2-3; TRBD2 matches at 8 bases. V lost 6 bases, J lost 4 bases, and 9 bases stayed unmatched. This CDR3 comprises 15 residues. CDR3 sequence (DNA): TGTGCCAGCAGCCCGGGGGGGGGCCGGGCAGATACGCAGTATTTT. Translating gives CASSPGGGRADTQYF.

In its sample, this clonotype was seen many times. In DNA form, the CDR3 reads TGCAGTGCTAGAGATCGGGACAGGGGGCGGCTCACTGAAGCTTTCTTT. Amino acid sequence: CSARDRDRGRLTEAFF. The chain has TRBV20-1 and TRBJ1-1; 12 nucleotides agree with TRBD1. The germline gives CDR1 DFQATT, CDR2 SNEGSKA (reference sequence). The CDR3 loop spans 16 amino acids. V shed 0 bases and J 4 bases; nucleotides not matched to a gene: 6.

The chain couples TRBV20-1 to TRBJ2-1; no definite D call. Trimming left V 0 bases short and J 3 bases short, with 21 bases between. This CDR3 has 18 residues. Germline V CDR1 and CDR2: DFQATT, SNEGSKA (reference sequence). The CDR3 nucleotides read TGCAGTGCTAGAGATCCCGGTAACGAGCGTCCCCGCTACAATGAGCAGTTCTTC. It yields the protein CSARDPGNERPRYNEQFF.

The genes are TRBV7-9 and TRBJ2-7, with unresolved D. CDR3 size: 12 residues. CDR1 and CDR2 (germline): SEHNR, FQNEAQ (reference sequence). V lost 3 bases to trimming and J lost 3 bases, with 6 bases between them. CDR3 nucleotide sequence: TGTGCCAGCAGCTTTGATGGCTACGAGCAGTACTTC. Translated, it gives CASSFDGYEQYF.